The clone carrying this T cell receptor beta chain appeared a single time. The source of the sample is a study of blood T cell repertoires in COVID-19. TCRdb's table, derived via immunoSEQ multiplex PCR, lists solely in-frame clones and lacks some. The table records 100,000 to 120,000 clones, about four fifths of them present only once. The CDR3 consists of 10 residues. Deletions cut 5 bases from V and 15 bases from J, with 10 bases between. Sequenced input: peripheral blood. The sequence came from an older woman with acute or convalescent COVID-19. The chain combines TRBV23-1 with TRBJ2-2; weak D call: TRBD1 (5 bases). TRBV23-1 carries the ORF label, with uncertain function. The CDR3 loop is CASSRGRVFF. CDR3 nucleotides: TGCGCCAGCAGTAGGGGAAGGGTGTTTTTT.